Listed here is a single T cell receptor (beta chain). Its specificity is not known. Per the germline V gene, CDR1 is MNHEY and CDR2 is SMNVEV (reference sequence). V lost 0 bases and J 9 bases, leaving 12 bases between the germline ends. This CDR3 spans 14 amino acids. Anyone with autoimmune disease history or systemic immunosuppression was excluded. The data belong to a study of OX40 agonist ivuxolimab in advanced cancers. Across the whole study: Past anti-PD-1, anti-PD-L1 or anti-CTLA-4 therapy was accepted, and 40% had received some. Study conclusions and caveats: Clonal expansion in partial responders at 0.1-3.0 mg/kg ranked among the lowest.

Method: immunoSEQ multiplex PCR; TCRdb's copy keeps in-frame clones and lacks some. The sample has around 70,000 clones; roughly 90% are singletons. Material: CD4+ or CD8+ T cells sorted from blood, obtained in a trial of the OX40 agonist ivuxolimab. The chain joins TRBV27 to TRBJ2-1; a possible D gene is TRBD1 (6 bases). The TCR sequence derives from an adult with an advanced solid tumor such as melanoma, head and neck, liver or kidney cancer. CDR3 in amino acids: CASSLSSGVAEQFF. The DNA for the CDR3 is TGTGCCAGCAGTTTATCATCAGGGGTTGCTGAGCAGTTCTTC.